This entry lists 2 T cell receptor beta chains sequenced from one sample in a study of blood T cell repertoires in COVID-19. The table came from immunoSEQ multiplex PCR; TCRdb's copy has only in-frame clones and leaves some out. The repertoire consists of 280,000 or so clones, with over 75% occurring once and the leading ten covering approximately 13%. Sequencing was done on a sample of peripheral blood. These receptors were taken from an older woman with acute or convalescent COVID-19.

For this clone: A read error may produce the germline difference seen at one junction end. This rearrangement joins TRBV7-7 to TRBJ2-6, with TRBD2 as a possible D gene (6 bases). There are 18 residues in the CDR3. Germline V gene sequence: CDR1 SSHAT, CDR2 FNYEAQ (reference sequence). CDR3 sequence: CASSLAELGRSGANVLTF. The DNA for the CDR3 is TGTGCTAGCAGCTTAGCGGAACTAGGCCGGTCTGGGGCCAACGTCCTGACTTTC.

This chain connects TRBV6-4 to TRBJ2-1; 7 nucleotides line up with TRBD2. This CDR3 has 14 amino acids. Per the germline V gene, CDR1 is MRHNA and CDR2 is SNTAGT. After removal of 0 bases from V and 6 bases from J, the junction contained 2 bases not matched to a gene. The CDR3: CASSDSPGGNEQFF. The CDR3 DNA reads TGTGCCAGCAGTGACTCTCCGGGGGGCAATGAGCAGTTCTTC.